This T cell receptor (beta chain) came from a study of blood T cells in healthy people across ages. Overall study context: For every two T cells, template switching captured about one barcoded beta molecule.

The CDR3 is made up of 13 amino acids. V was pared by 3 bases and J by 4 bases, with 2 bases of the junction left unmatched. CDR1 SGHTA and CDR2 FQGNSA come from the germline V gene. Next came a second PCR, run for about 7 to 12 cycles, which used a sample-barcoded 5' primer along with a J-beta primer mix. MiXCR was run by TCRdb on the 5' RACE reads, yielding one entry per CDR3 protein. In the table there are roughly 800,000 distinct CDR3 sequences, 58% of which are singletons. Ten or more counts support this clonotype. A much larger clone differs by one base, so this may be a read error. This receptor was identified in a man between 25 and 39 years old in good health. The chain employs TRBV7-2 and TRBJ2-5; TRBD1 agrees at 7 bases. Sequences were obtained from blood. CDR3 residues: CASSFPGGETQYF. The DNA for the CDR3 is TGTGCCAGCAGCTTTCCAGGGGGAGAGACCCAGTACTTC.